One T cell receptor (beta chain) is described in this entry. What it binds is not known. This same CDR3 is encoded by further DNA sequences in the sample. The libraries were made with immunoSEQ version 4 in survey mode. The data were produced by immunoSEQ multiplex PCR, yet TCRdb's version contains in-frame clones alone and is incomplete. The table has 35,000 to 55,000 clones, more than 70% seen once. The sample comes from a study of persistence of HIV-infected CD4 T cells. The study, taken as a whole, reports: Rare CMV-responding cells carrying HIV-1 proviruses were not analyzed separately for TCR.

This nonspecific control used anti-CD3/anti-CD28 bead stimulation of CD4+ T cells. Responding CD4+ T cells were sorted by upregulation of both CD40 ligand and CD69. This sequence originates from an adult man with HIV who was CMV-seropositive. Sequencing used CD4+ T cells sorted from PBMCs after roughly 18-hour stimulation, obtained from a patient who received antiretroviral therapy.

This chain's CDR3 is CASSDRGQGWNQPQHF. The DNA for the CDR3 is TGTGCCAGCAGTGATCGGGGACAGGGGTGGAATCAGCCCCAGCATTTT. The chain uses TRBV2 and TRBJ1-5; 10 bases fit TRBD1. The CDR3 has 16 amino acids. V was pared by 3 bases and J by 4 bases, with 6 bases of the junction left unmatched. Germline CDR1 is SNHLY and CDR2 is FYNNEI.